The 25 T cell receptor beta chains presented below share a single source sample, sequenced in a study of technical replicates of blood from several donors. The table came from immunoSEQ multiplex PCR; TCRdb's copy has only in-frame clones and leaves some out. The repertoire holds about 81,000 clones, with 85% to 95% as singletons. What was sequenced was T cells isolated from PBMCs. The receptors shown here come from a human donor in good health.

This clone showed up just once. The V and J genes are TRBV2 and TRBJ2-2; 8 positions agree with TRBD2. After removal of 3 bases from V and 4 bases from J, the junction contained 16 bases not matched to a gene. Germline V CDR1 and CDR2: SNHLY, FYNNEI. The CDR3 contains 19 residues. In DNA, the CDR3 is TGTGCCAGCAGTGATCTACTAGCGGTGACCGTCGACGCCACCGGGGAGCTGTTTTTT. This translates into CASSDLLAVTVDATGELFF.

This chain connects TRBV6-5 to TRBJ1-3; D uncertain. Trimming stripped 2 bases from V and 0 bases from J, with 5 bases between. Looked up from germline, CDR1 is MNHEY and CDR2 is SVGAGI. The CDR3 length is 14 residues. As DNA, the CDR3 is TGTGCCAGCAGTTACGCGTTCTCTGGAAACACCATATATTTT. Protein sequence: CASSYAFSGNTIYF.

The CDR3 loop reads CASSSISTDTQYF. In DNA form, the CDR3 reads TGTGCCAGTAGTTCCATTAGCACAGATACGCAGTATTTT. The chain carries TRBV19 and TRBJ2-3; D gene uncertain. There are 13 residues in the CDR3. Trimming took off 5 bases at V and 0 bases at J, with 6 bases between the two ends. Germline V gives CDR1 LNHDA, CDR2 SQIVND (reference sequence).

This clone was seen once. CDR3 residues: CASSHRTAGNYEQYF. For the CDR3, the DNA is TGTGCCAGCAGCCACCGGACAGCAGGAAACTACGAGCAGTACTTC. V and J are TRBV5-8 and TRBJ2-7; a possible D gene is TRBD1 (6 bases). The CDR3 loop spans 15 amino acids. In germline, CDR1 is SGHTS, CDR2 YDEGEE. The V end was cut by 4 bases, the J end by 3 bases, with 17 bases between. Filled out from reference TRBV5-8 and TRBJ2-7, the complete variable domain reads EAGVTQSPTHLIKTRGQQATLRCSPISGHTSVYWYQQALGLGLQFLLWYDEGEERNRGNFPPRFSGRQFPNYSSELNVNALELEDSALYLCASSHRTAGNYEQYFGPGTRLTVT.

The genes are TRBV27 and TRBJ1-5, with a weak D call TRBD1 (6 bases). This CDR3 has 14 residues. The V gene's germline CDR1 is MNHEY and CDR2 SMNVEV (reference sequence). The V gene lost 2 bases and the J gene lost 5 bases, with 10 bases spanning the gap. Here the CDR3 reads CASSLRGIDQPQHF. CDR3 coding DNA: TGTGCCAGCAGTTTAAGGGGGATAGATCAGCCCCAGCATTTT.

This chain uses TRBV6-1 with TRBJ2-2; D gene ambiguous. Trimming left V 0 bases short and J 6 bases short, with 8 bases between. Looked up from germline, CDR1 is MNHNS and CDR2 is SASEGT. The CDR3 extends over 14 amino acids. CDR3 bases: TGTGCCAGCAGTGAAGCTGTCCGTGCCGGGGAGCTGTTTTTT. It encodes CASSEAVRAGELFF.

The gene calls are TRBV27 and TRBJ1-2; 10 bases align to TRBD1. The CDR3 sequence is 14 residues long. V was pared by 6 bases and J by 4 bases, with 5 bases of the junction left unmatched. Germline loops: CDR1 MNHEY, CDR2 SMNVEV (reference sequence). CDR3 in amino acids: CASSPDRGLYGYTF. CDR3 nucleotide sequence: TGTGCCAGCAGCCCTGACAGGGGGCTCTATGGCTACACCTTC.

The chain recombines TRBV7-9 with TRBJ2-2, with D unresolved. The CDR3 consists of 14 residues. CDR1 and CDR2 from the germline V gene are SEHNR and FQNEAQ (reference sequence). The germline V and J ends were trimmed by 1 base and 6 bases, with 9 bases remaining between them. The CDR3 DNA sequence: TGTGCCAGCAGCTTAGGTTCGGTTGCCGGGGAGCTGTTTTTT. It encodes CASSLGSVAGELFF.

The chain carries TRBV21-1 and TRBJ1-1. TRBV21-1 is deemed a pseudogene. This CDR3 region has 14 residues. CDR3 bases: TGTGCCAGCAGCAAAGCCCCCCGGAACACTGAAGCTTTCTTT. As protein: CASSKAPRNTEAFF.

The chain employs TRBV10-1 and TRBJ2-3; 7 bases line up with TRBD1. The J segment lost 4 bases and the V segment lost 5 bases, leaving 6 bases of the junction unmatched. Germline V gene data show CDR1 as WNHNN and CDR2 as SYGVQD (reference sequence). This CDR3 contains 14 residues. Written as DNA, the CDR3 is TGCGCCAGCAGTTCACAAAGGGGGCCAGATACGCAGTATTTT. Its translation: CASSSQRGPDTQYF.

This clone was seen once. CDR3 DNA: TGTGCCAGCAGCCCCCCCGGGGGACAGGGGGCCCAGTACTTC. Encoded protein: CASSPPGGQGAQYF. V is TRBV7-9 and J is TRBJ2-5, with 11 bases matching TRBD1. The junction had 8 bases not matched to a gene; V was cut back by 5 bases and J by 9 bases. The CDR3 has 14 amino acids. Looked up from germline, CDR1 is SEHNR and CDR2 is FQNEAQ (reference sequence).

The chain links TRBV6-5 to TRBJ1-6; 7 nucleotides match TRBD1. Germline V gene sequence: CDR1 MNHEY, CDR2 SVGAGI. The CDR3 extends over 14 amino acids. V shed 6 bases and J 7 bases; nucleotides not matched to a gene: 6. CDR3 DNA sequence: TGTGCCAGCAGGACCGACAGGGTAAATTCACCCCTCCACTTT. This sequence encodes CASRTDRVNSPLHF.

The CDR3 protein is CASRDWGQIDGYTF. CDR3 nucleotides: TGTGCCAGTAGGGACTGGGGACAGATAGATGGCTACACCTTC. V is TRBV19 and J is TRBJ1-2; TRBD1 aligns across 7 bases. Germline loops: CDR1 LNHDA, CDR2 SQIVND (reference sequence). V shed 6 bases and J 6 bases; nucleotides not matched to a gene: 10. This CDR3 is built from 14 residues.

The chain is built from TRBV27 and TRBJ2-7, with TRBD2 matching 12 bases. This CDR3 spans 19 amino acids. Trimming cost V 3 bases and J 1 base; bases outside gene matches: 13. Looked up from germline, CDR1 is MNHEY and CDR2 is SMNVEV (reference sequence). CDR3 protein: CASSFGLVGTSGYSYEQYF. CDR3 nucleotides: TGTGCCAGCAGTTTTGGGTTAGTCGGGACTAGCGGGTATTCCTACGAGCAGTACTTC.

The gene calls are TRBV5-6 and TRBJ2-5; 7 bases are shared with TRBD1. Germline V lookup: CDR1 SGHDT, CDR2 YYEEEE. V shed 5 bases, J shed 5 bases, and the junction held 6 bases outside the gene matches. There are 13 residues in the CDR3. DNA for the CDR3: TGTGCCAGCAGGCTACAGGGGCCGGAGACCCAGTACTTC. Translating it yields CASRLQGPETQYF.

This clone was picked up one time. The V and J genes are TRBV28 and TRBJ2-1; 8 positions agree with TRBD2. The CDR3 spans 21 residues. V lost 5 bases and J lost 8; bases outside the gene matches: 29. Germline-derived CDR1 and CDR2 are MDHEN and SYDVKM. CDR3 sequence: CASSVSRLVRAGTRGRHEQFF. As DNA, the CDR3 is TGTGCCAGCAGTGTGAGTCGACTTGTGAGGGCCGGGACTAGGGGACGGCATGAGCAGTTCTTC.

A few counts support this clone. The chain combines TRBV2 with TRBJ1-5; D perhaps matches TRBD1 (6 bases). The CDR3 runs to 14 residues. From germline, CDR1 is SNHLY and CDR2 FYNNEI. Trimming removed 6 bases at V and 6 bases at J, with 15 bases between. The chain's CDR3 is CASRPDSESQPQHF. CDR3 sequence (DNA): TGTGCCAGCAGGCCGGACAGTGAGAGTCAGCCCCAGCATTTT.

The chain employs TRBV29-1 and TRBJ2-7; D is uncertain. V was cut by 4 bases and J by 2 bases, with 9 bases left in between. The CDR3 contains 12 residues. Germline V gene data show CDR1 as SQVTM and CDR2 as ANQGSEA. The CDR3 is CSVARLPYEQYF. The CDR3 DNA sequence: TGCAGCGTTGCCCGACTCCCCTACGAGCAGTACTTC.

The rearrangement uses TRBV27 and TRBJ1-1; 9 nucleotides align to TRBD1. Per the germline V gene, CDR1 is MNHEY and CDR2 is SMNVEV (reference sequence). J was trimmed by 1 base and V by 5 bases; bases with no gene match: 8. CDR3 length: 16 amino acids. CDR3: CASSLHRGPRNTEAFF. CDR3 DNA sequence: TGTGCCAGCAGTCTCCACAGGGGGCCGAGGAACACTGAAGCTTTCTTT.

The chain recombines TRBV7-9 with TRBJ2-5, with 9 nucleotides matching TRBD2. Germline values: CDR1 SEHNR, CDR2 FQNEAQ (reference sequence). The CDR3 consists of 18 residues. V lost 2 bases to trimming and J lost 3 bases; unmatched junction nucleotides: 13. CDR3 coding DNA: TGTGCCAGCAGCTTAAACCCCTATAGGCGGGGGGGGGAAGAGACCCAGTACTTC. This gives the protein CASSLNPYRRGGEETQYF.

The rearrangement joins TRBV28 to TRBJ2-1; D unclear. The germline CDR1 and CDR2 sequences are MDHEN and SYDVKM. There are 13 residues in the CDR3. The V and J ends lost 6 bases and 9 bases respectively, with 15 bases between them. The CDR3 region is CASRSSGFGEQFF. CDR3 nucleotide sequence: TGTGCCAGCAGATCCTCAGGTTTTGGTGAGCAGTTCTTC.

This clone occurred a few times. This chain's CDR3 is CASSLAGVGELFF. The CDR3 coding sequence is TGCGCCAGCAGCTTGGCAGGGGTCGGGGAGCTGTTTTTT. This chain joins TRBV5-1 and TRBJ2-2; a weak D match, TRBD1 (6 bases). The CDR3 loop spans 13 amino acids. Germline V CDR1 and CDR2: SGHRS, YFSETQ. The V end was cut by 0 bases, the J end by 7 bases, with 7 bases between. Combining the CDR3 with reference TRBV5-1 and TRBJ2-2 gives the whole variable domain KAGVTQTPRYLIKTRGQQVTLSCSPISGHRSVSWYQQTPGQGLQFLFEYFSETQRNKGNFPGRFSGRQFSNSRSEMNVSTLELGDSALYLCASSLAGVGELFFGEGSRLTVL.

This clone was seen only once. The chain carries TRBV5-1 and TRBJ1-2; TRBD1 aligns across 7 bases. Per germline, CDR1 SGHRS and CDR2 YFSETQ. This CDR3 has 17 residues. J gave up 6 bases and V 1 base, and 15 bases lay outside the gene matches. CDR3 coding DNA: TGCGCCAGCAGCTTGTATGGACAGGAACCTTCTACTGATGGCTACACCTTC. Its translation: CASSLYGQEPSTDGYTF.

The chain joins TRBV27 to TRBJ1-2, with 11 positions matching TRBD1. J gave up 6 bases and V 2 bases, and 8 bases lay outside the gene matches. Germline CDR1 and CDR2: MNHEY and SMNVEV (reference sequence). The CDR3 totals 16 residues. The CDR3 is CASSLTRTGGINGYTF. The CDR3 DNA reads TGTGCCAGCAGTTTAACCCGGACAGGGGGCATCAATGGCTACACCTTC.

V gene TRBV7-6 combines with J gene TRBJ2-5; possibly TRBD2 for D (6 bases). Germline V gene lookup returns CDR1 SGHVS and CDR2 FNYEAQ. V shed 6 bases and J shed 1 base, with 15 bases lying between them. The CDR3 contains 15 residues. CDR3 protein: CASRQDPGLQETQYF. DNA of the CDR3: TGTGCCAGCAGGCAAGACCCGGGACTCCAAGAGACCCAGTACTTC.